This T cell receptor (beta chain) emerged from a study of T-cell reconstitution after alpha-beta-depleted transplantation in children (dated by TCRdb to about 2016). With regard to the full study: Using TCR repertoire profiling, the study quantitatively followed how T-cell immune reconstitution unfolded in children after TCRalphabeta/CD19-depleted allogeneic hematopoietic cell transplantation.

This clonotype was found many times. Its antigen is unknown. Per-base qualities were not stored, and no clone one base away is much larger. Receptor libraries were prepared by PCR. These reads were obtained on an Illumina HiSeq 2500. To normalize quantification of the TCRbeta repertoire, the TCR libraries were built with molecular barcoding that relied on unique molecular identifiers. Using fastp at Q25 and MiXCR, TCRdb reprocessed the public reads and kept productive beta chains. For every CDR3 protein sequence, its rows merge into one entry that carries the most common genes and DNA. Across this sample there are approximately 340,000 distinct CDR3 sequences, with 10% seen only once. The ten top clones hold roughly 2.5% of the sample. The CDR3 starts with the cysteine, ends with the phenylalanine, and has 15 residues. Only the CDR3 region is kept as DNA, spanning 45 bases read in frame from base 1. CDR1 and CDR2 are read off the germline V gene (reference sequence) as MNHEY and SMNVEV. The germline ends are 13 bases apart after V is trimmed by 8 bases and J by 0 bases.

This material consisted of PBMCs from the stem cell graft donor, taken from the stem cell graft. This chain is built from TRBV27 and TRBJ2-2; possibly the D gene is TRBD1, per 6 matching bases. The receptor was isolated from a human donor who donated a stem cell graft to a child with acute lymphoblastic leukemia. The nucleotides are TGTGCCAGCGGTCCCGGGACATCGAACACCGGGGAGCTGTTTTTT. This yields the protein CASGPGTSNTGELFF.